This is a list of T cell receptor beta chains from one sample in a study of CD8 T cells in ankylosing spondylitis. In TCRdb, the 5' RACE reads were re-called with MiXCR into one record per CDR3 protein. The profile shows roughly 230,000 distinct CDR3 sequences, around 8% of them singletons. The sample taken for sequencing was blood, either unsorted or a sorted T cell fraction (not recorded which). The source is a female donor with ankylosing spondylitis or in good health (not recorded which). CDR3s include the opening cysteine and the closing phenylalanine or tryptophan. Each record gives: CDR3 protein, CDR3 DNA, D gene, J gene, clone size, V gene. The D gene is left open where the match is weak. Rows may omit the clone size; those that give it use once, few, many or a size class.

CDR3aa: CSAEGTGLGYEQYF
CDR3nt: TGCAGTGCTGAAGGGACAGGGCTGGGGTACGAGCAGTACTTC
d_gene: TRBD1
j_gene: TRBJ2-7
abundance: many
v_gene: TRBV20-1

CDR3aa: CAISEQQATNEKLFF
CDR3nt: TGTGCCATCAGTGAGCAGCAGGCAACTAATGAAAAACTGTTTTTT
d_gene: -
j_gene: TRBJ1-4
abundance: many
v_gene: TRBV10-3

CDR3aa: CASSVVSGSLEQETQYF
CDR3nt: TGTGCCAGCAGCGTAGTGAGCGGGAGCCTGGAGCAGGAGACCCAGTACTTC
d_gene: TRBD2
j_gene: TRBJ2-5
abundance: many
v_gene: TRBV9

CDR3aa: CASSLASGIFYEQYF
CDR3nt: TGTGCCAGCAGTTTAGCTAGCGGGATCTTCTACGAGCAGTACTTC
d_gene: TRBD2
j_gene: TRBJ2-7
abundance: many
v_gene: TRBV12-3/TRBV12-4

CDR3aa: CASRGQREPNNEQFF
CDR3nt: TGTGCCAGCAGAGGCCAGCGGGAGCCCAACAATGAGCAGTTCTTC
d_gene: TRBD2
j_gene: TRBJ2-1
abundance: -
v_gene: TRBV2

CDR3aa: CSARGDGHPPGYTF
CDR3nt: TGCAGTGCTAGAGGAGACGGCCACCCGCCGGGCTACACCTTC
d_gene: -
j_gene: TRBJ1-2
abundance: few
v_gene: TRBV20-1

CDR3aa: CSVVEGPNTGELFF
CDR3nt: TGCAGCGTTGTAGAGGGGCCGAACACCGGGGAGCTGTTTTTT
d_gene: -
j_gene: TRBJ2-2
abundance: many
v_gene: TRBV29-1

CDR3aa: CASSSRRSEQFF
CDR3nt: TGTGCCAGCAGCTCCCGGAGGAGTGAGCAGTTCTTC
d_gene: -
j_gene: TRBJ2-1
abundance: -
v_gene: TRBV14

CDR3aa: CAISDQGSSYNEQFF
CDR3nt: TGTGCCATCAGTGATCAGGGTAGCTCCTACAATGAGCAGTTCTTC
d_gene: -
j_gene: TRBJ2-1
abundance: many
v_gene: TRBV10-3

CDR3aa: CSARVAGGPYEQYF
CDR3nt: TGCAGTGCTAGAGTAGCGGGAGGGCCCTACGAGCAGTACTTC
d_gene: TRBD2
j_gene: TRBJ2-7
abundance: many
v_gene: TRBV20-1

CDR3aa: CASSLAGGFYEQYF
CDR3nt: TGCGCCAGCAGCTTGGCCGGAGGATTCTACGAGCAGTACTTC
d_gene: -
j_gene: TRBJ2-7
abundance: many
v_gene: TRBV5-1

CDR3aa: CASSPRFPTDTQYF
CDR3nt: TGTGCCAGCAGCCCCCGGTTCCCAACAGATACGCAGTATTTT
d_gene: -
j_gene: TRBJ2-3
abundance: once
v_gene: TRBV7-2

CDR3aa: CASSLKLSFGGRETQYF
CDR3nt: TGTGCCAGCAGCTTGAAACTTAGCTTCGGAGGTCGGGAGACCCAGTACTTC
d_gene: -
j_gene: TRBJ2-5
abundance: few
v_gene: TRBV5-5

CDR3aa: CASSDNEDYYNEQFF
CDR3nt: TGTGCCAGCAGTGACAACGAAGATTACTACAATGAGCAGTTCTTC
d_gene: -
j_gene: TRBJ2-1
abundance: many
v_gene: TRBV25-1

CDR3aa: CASSVEGGPGYEQYF
CDR3nt: TGTGCCAGCAGCGTAGAGGGAGGGCCGGGGTACGAGCAGTACTTC
d_gene: TRBD2
j_gene: TRBJ2-7
abundance: many
v_gene: TRBV9

CDR3aa: CASSVGKGELFF
CDR3nt: TGTGCCAGCAGCGTAGGGAAAGGGGAGCTGTTTTTT
d_gene: -
j_gene: TRBJ2-2
abundance: many
v_gene: TRBV9

CDR3aa: CASSQEVTGDSPLHF
CDR3nt: TGCGCCAGCAGCCAAGAGGTGACAGGTGATTCACCCCTCCACTTT
d_gene: -
j_gene: TRBJ1-6
abundance: many
v_gene: TRBV4-1

CDR3aa: CASSQYQTGSGQPQHF
CDR3nt: TGTGCCAGCAGCCAATACCAGACAGGGTCGGGTCAGCCCCAGCATTTT
d_gene: TRBD1
j_gene: TRBJ1-5
abundance: many
v_gene: TRBV12-3/TRBV12-4